These 6 T cell receptor beta chains were all obtained from the same sample, sequenced in a study of human T cells and chemical hapten exposure. TCRdb reprocessed the RACE reads with MiXCR, giving one entry per CDR3 protein. The sample holds some 200,000 distinct CDR3 sequences, around 22% seen once. Time point: patch test 1, 2 weeks after DPC sensitization. Indicated treatment: therapeutic diphenylcyclopropenone sensitization with weekly scalp DPC. The specimen comprised whole blood, sampled in connection with sensitization to the hapten diphenylcyclopropenone (DPC). The origin of the receptors is a woman in her forties or fifties with alopecia areata. Some clones in this sample may be carry-over from other donors' samples.

The chain is built from TRBV6-6 and TRBJ2-7, with D unresolved. Germline CDR1 is MNHNY and CDR2 is SVGAGI (reference sequence). Trimming left V 6 bases short and J 4 bases short, with 13 bases between. The CDR3 runs to 13 residues. CDR3 in amino acids: CASSKGSEYEQYF. The CDR3, as DNA: TGTGCCAGCAGCAAGGGATCCGAGTACGAGCAGTACTTC.

The chain has TRBV5-1 and TRBJ2-7; no definite D call. V was pared by 0 bases and J by 0 bases, with 10 bases between. This CDR3 comprises 15 residues. Germline loops: CDR1 SGHRS, CDR2 YFSETQ. CDR3 region: CASSLDGRASYEQYF. DNA of the CDR3: TGCGCCAGCAGCTTGGACGGACGAGCCTCCTACGAGCAGTACTTC. The entire variable domain, with the rest obtained from reference TRBV5-1 and TRBJ2-7, is as follows: KAGVTQTPRYLIKTRGQQVTLSCSPISGHRSVSWYQQTPGQGLQFLFEYFSETQRNKGNFPGRFSGRQFSNSRSEMNVSTLELGDSALYLCASSLDGRASYEQYFGPGTRLTVT.

J is TRBJ2-1 and V is TRBV20-1, with 11 positions matching TRBD2. This CDR3 region has 15 residues. Germline CDR1 reads DFQATT; CDR2 reads SNEGSKA (reference sequence). Germline trimming cut 6 bases from V and 4 bases from J; bases unmatched to any gene: 8. The CDR3 reads CSAKPGTSGYNEQFF. Here the CDR3 DNA reads TGCAGTGCGAAGCCCGGGACTAGCGGATACAATGAGCAGTTCTTC.

This clonotype has a count of ten or more. The CDR3 spells CSVALTEAFF. The CDR3 bases are TGCAGCGTTGCGCTTACTGAAGCTTTCTTT. The V gene is TRBV29-1, the J gene TRBJ1-1; D uncertain. The V gene lost 4 bases and the J gene lost 5 bases, with 5 bases spanning the gap. In germline, CDR1 is SQVTM, CDR2 ANQGSEA. The CDR3 loop spans 10 amino acids. Drawing the rest from reference TRBV29-1 and TRBJ1-1, the complete variable domain is SAVISQKPSRDICQRGTSLTIQCQVDSQVTMMFWYRQQPGQSLTLIATANQGSEATYESGFVIDKFPISRPNLTFSTLTVSNMSPEDSSIYLCSVALTEAFFGQGTRLTVV.

This chain joins TRBV12-3 or TRBV12-4 and TRBJ1-1; D not certain. Trimming removed 7 bases from V and 4 bases from J, with 16 bases in between. The length of the CDR3 is 14 residues. CDR3 amino acids: CASTIGPGGTEAFF. In nucleotides, the CDR3 is TGTGCCAGCACCATAGGACCGGGAGGCACTGAAGCTTTCTTT.

V is TRBV20-1 and J is TRBJ1-1; D is uncertain. CDR3 size: 12 residues. Germline-derived CDR1 and CDR2 are DFQATT and SNEGSKA (reference sequence). Trimming removed 7 bases at V and 2 bases at J, with 11 bases between. CDR3 coding DNA: TGCAGTGGTCAACACCATAACACTGAAGCTTTCTTT. It is translated as CSGQHHNTEAFF.